This TCR beta chain emerged from a study of blood T cell repertoires in COVID-19. Study-wide context: PBMCs, B-cell-depleted T cells, or T cells were the source of the cDNA or gDNA that made up the material.

The authors' processing: Scientists estimated how many nucleated cells there were by amplifying reference gene primers. Some clones are missing from TCRdb's copy, which holds only in-frame ones; the method was immunoSEQ multiplex PCR. V and J calls and clone size are as listed in that table; D and trimming were resolved from the DNA. The table lists about 110,000 clones, approximately 76% of them singletons, with roughly 19% in the top ten. CDR3 length: 15 residues. Germline CDR1 LGHNA, CDR2 YSLEER. Trimming left V 3 bases short and J 4 bases short, with 14 bases between. This clone was seen only once.

V usage is TRBV4-3 and J usage is TRBJ2-3, with a possible D match to TRBD2 (7 bases). Input material: peripheral blood. This sequence was found in a woman in her 70s with acute or convalescent COVID-19. The CDR3 region has the DNA TGCGCCAGCAGCCAGGCGGGGGCCCCCGCAGATACGCAGTATTTT. Residues: CASSQAGAPADTQYF.